One and the same sample provided the 12 T cell receptor beta chains below, sequenced in a study of regulatory T cells in long-lasting Graves disease. Stated time point: newly diagnosed GD, antithyroid drugs for less than 3 months. From RNA extracted from PBMCs, the TCR library was made. Arm-PCR of CDR3 regions and iRepertoire HTBI primers were used to build TCR beta libraries. TCRdb redid the calling of the multiplex PCR reads with MiXCR, one entry per CDR3 protein. The table includes roughly 500,000 distinct CDR3 sequences, roughly 14% detected once. The sample was also reused in another study, on T cells in Graves' hyperthyroidism and ophthalmopathy.

Sequenced here: peripheral blood mononuclear cells (PBMCs), sampled at new diagnosis, from a patient treated with antithyroid drugs. The receptors stem from a man younger than 45 with Graves disease.

This clonotype was seen a handful of times. The V call is TRBV7-2, the J call TRBJ1-3; D gene uncertain. Germline-derived CDR1 and CDR2 are SGHTA and FQGNSA. V was pared by 5 bases and J by 1 base, with 12 bases between. CDR3 size: 15 residues. The CDR3 DNA reads TGTGCCAGCAGCCCGCCTCCGGGTTCTGGAAACACCATATATTTT. Amino acids: CASSPPPGSGNTIYF.

In its sample, this clonotype was seen many times. The chain links TRBV7-9 to TRBJ1-4, with 7 positions matching TRBD1. The CDR3 contains 14 residues. After removal of 3 bases from V and 3 bases from J, the junction contained 1 base not matched to a gene. From germline, CDR1 is SEHNR and CDR2 FQNEAQ (reference sequence). The CDR3 bases are TGTGCCAGCAGCTTCGGGACAGCTAATGAAAAACTGTTTTTT. This sequence encodes CASSFGTANEKLFF.

This clonotype was seen more than once but under ten times. The V call is TRBV2, the J call TRBJ2-5; TRBD1 agrees at 7 bases. The V and J ends lost 1 base and 1 base, in that order; junction bases with no gene match: 3. This CDR3 contains 15 residues. Germline loops: CDR1 SNHLY, CDR2 FYNNEI. The CDR3 bases are TGTGCCAGCAGTGAAGACAGGGGACCCCAAGAGACCCAGTACTTC. This codes for CASSEDRGPQETQYF. The entire variable domain, with the rest obtained from reference TRBV2 and TRBJ2-5, is as follows: EPEVTQTPSHQVTQMGQEVILRCVPISNHLYFYWYRQILGQKVEFLVSFYNNEISEKSEIFDDQFSVERPDGSNFTLKIRSTKLEDSAMYFCASSEDRGPQETQYFGPGTRLLVL.

The gene calls are TRBV3-1 and TRBJ2-7; the D is unclear. CDR1 is LGHDT, CDR2 YNNKEL, per germline (reference sequence). This CDR3 is built from 12 residues. V gave up 3 bases and J gave up 4 bases, with 7 bases separating them. CDR3 DNA: TGTGCCAGCAGCCATCGAAGATACGAGCAGTACTTC. Amino acid sequence: CASSHRRYEQYF.

This clonotype has a count of ten or more. The V and J genes are TRBV5-1 and TRBJ2-3; 7 bases map to TRBD1. V lost 4 bases and J lost 2; bases outside the gene matches: 4. Per germline, CDR1 SGHRS and CDR2 YFSETQ. The CDR3 sequence is 14 residues long. The CDR3 sequence is CASSRDRNTDTQYF. The CDR3 region has the DNA TGCGCCAGCAGCCGGGACAGAAACACAGATACGCAGTATTTT. The full variable domain, its missing parts supplied by reference TRBV5-1 and TRBJ2-3, is KAGVTQTPRYLIKTRGQQVTLSCSPISGHRSVSWYQQTPGQGLQFLFEYFSETQRNKGNFPGRFSGRQFSNSRSEMNVSTLELGDSALYLCASSRDRNTDTQYFGPGTRLTVL.

The chain combines TRBV7-9 with TRBJ2-5, with D possibly matching TRBD2 (5 bases). The CDR3 loop spans 14 amino acids. Trimming stripped 1 base from V and 7 bases from J, with 13 bases between. Germline V CDR1 and CDR2: SEHNR, FQNEAQ (reference sequence). CDR3 in DNA: TGTGCCAGCAGCTTAGAGGGCGGGCAAAGGACCCAGTACTTC. Translated, it gives CASSLEGGQRTQYF. Complete variable domain (other parts from reference TRBV7-9 and TRBJ2-5): DTGVSQNPRHKITKRGQNVTFRCDPISEHNRLYWYRQTLGQGPEFLTYFQNEAQLEKSRLLSDRFSAERPKGSFSTLEIQRTEQGDSAMYLCASSLEGGQRTQYFGPGTRLLVL.

The table lists this clonotype with many counts. The V and J genes are TRBV30 and TRBJ1-2; 8 bases are a match to TRBD1. The germline CDR1 and CDR2 sequences are GTSNPN and SVGIG (reference sequence). This CDR3 is built from 14 residues. After removal of 2 bases from V and 6 bases from J, the junction contained 8 bases not matched to a gene. This chain's CDR3 is CAWSYRDRRHGYTF. The CDR3 DNA sequence: TGTGCCTGGAGTTACCGGGACAGGAGACATGGCTACACCTTC.

This clonotype has only a few counts. The chain recombines TRBV20-1 with TRBJ2-2; TRBD2 might be the D (5 bases). Germline-derived CDR1 and CDR2 are DFQATT and SNEGSKA (reference sequence). V lost 5 bases, J lost 1 base, and 11 bases lay in between. The CDR3 runs to 14 residues. The CDR3 sequence is CSASGLWNTGELFF. CDR3 nucleotides: TGCAGTGCTTCCGGACTCTGGAACACCGGGGAGCTGTTTTTT.

In this sample, this clonotype turned up a few times. This sequence joins TRBV2 and TRBJ2-5, with D tentatively TRBD2 (7 bases). The germline V and J ends were trimmed by 6 bases and 5 bases, with 19 bases remaining between them. The CDR3 spans 15 residues. The V gene's germline CDR1 is SNHLY and CDR2 FYNNEI. In DNA form, the CDR3 reads TGTGCCAGCAGCCACAATGGAGGGGGAGGGGAGACCCAGTACTTC. It specifies CASSHNGGGGETQYF.

This chain links TRBV6-1 with TRBJ2-1, with D unclear. The CDR3 is 16 residues long. V shed 4 bases and J shed 12 bases, with 25 bases lying between them. Germline V gene data show CDR1 as MNHNS and CDR2 as SASEGT. DNA for the CDR3: TGTGCCAGCAGTGCGGAAGGTTCACTTAAAACAATGAGGCAGTTCTTC. This sequence encodes CASSAEGSLKTMRQFF.

Only one count was recorded for this clonotype. The chain links TRBV7-6 to TRBJ2-2; the D gene is possibly TRBD1 (6 bases). V shed 5 bases and J shed 6 bases, with 16 bases lying between them. Germline CDR1 reads SGHVS; CDR2 reads FNYEAQ. This CDR3 comprises 15 residues. The CDR3 here is CASSTPLDSAGELFF. CDR3 in DNA: TGTGCCAGCAGCACTCCGTTGGACAGCGCCGGGGAGCTGTTTTTT. The entire variable domain, with the rest obtained from reference TRBV7-6 and TRBJ2-2, is as follows: GAGVSQSPRYKVTKRGQDVALRCDPISGHVSLYWYRQALGQGPEFLTYFNYEAQQDKSGLPNDRFSAERPEGSISTLTIQRTEQRDSAMYRCASSTPLDSAGELFFGEGSRLTVL.

This clonotype appeared many times. The gene calls are TRBV12-3 or TRBV12-4 and TRBJ2-5; TRBD1 agrees at 7 bases. With 6 bases clipped from V and 5 bases from J, the junction kept 9 bases outside the gene matches. The CDR3 consists of 14 residues. CDR3 in DNA: TGTGCCAGCAGCCCCCAAGGGGGCCGCGAGACCCAGTACTTC. It encodes CASSPQGGRETQYF.